A selection of T cell receptor beta chains follows, all from one sample in a study of identical twins. Each CDR3 protein gets one entry after TCRdb re-called the 5' RACE reads with MiXCR. The profile covers over 500,000 distinct CDR3 sequences, with about 20% appearing a single time and roughly 0.9% taken by the ten largest. Another study also made use of these data, one on T cells expressing NK-cell markers.

Sequencing was done on a sample of CD4+ T cells sorted from blood. The receptor set was obtained from a woman aged 18 to 35 in good health. Each CDR3 is given with its conserved first and last residue. Size is stated for part of the rows, as once, few or many counts, or as a class when the clone is expanded.

CDR3 protein,J gene,clone size,V gene
CATINFGQPRPGGYTF,TRBJ1-2,NA,TRBV24-1
CAISDSDRVNTEAFF,TRBJ1-1,NA,TRBV10-3
CASSLRFTQETQYF,TRBJ2-5,NA,TRBV7-2
CASSNTRDTQYF,TRBJ2-3,NA,TRBV7-3
CASKRGGNQPQHF,TRBJ1-5,few,TRBV27
CATSGSGSHNEQFF,TRBJ2-1,few,TRBV24-1
CASSPERGGGPDTQYF,TRBJ2-3,NA,TRBV7-2
CATQASGGAGEQFF,TRBJ2-1,NA,TRBV10-2
CASSLPPLETQYF,TRBJ2-5,few,TRBV7-3
CASSSKDRVGSPLHF,TRBJ1-6,NA,TRBV27
CSARDYSSYNEQFF,TRBJ2-1,NA,TRBV20-1
CASSRATGANSGANVLTF,TRBJ2-6,NA,TRBV6-1
CASSLPQGLAEETQYF,TRBJ2-5,many,TRBV5-5
CASSLWRSGSYEQYF,TRBJ2-7,NA,TRBV28
CSVNSGSVTDTQYF,TRBJ2-3,many,TRBV29-1
CATSDQRQGGDTQYF,TRBJ2-3,few,TRBV24-1
CATSRVWGEQYF,TRBJ2-7,few,TRBV15
CSARALGGTHSYNSPLHF,TRBJ1-6,many,TRBV20-1
CASRRRSSGEQYF,TRBJ2-7,NA,TRBV6-2/TRBV6-3
CASSFMDRRTQKLFF,TRBJ1-4,NA,TRBV5-5
CSARDRPNEQFF,TRBJ2-1,few,TRBV20-1
CASSSHPTGGELFF,TRBJ2-2,many,TRBV7-6
CASSFLPPRGTGELFF,TRBJ2-2,NA,TRBV12-3/TRBV12-4
CASSSHLGGKVVAKNIQYF,TRBJ2-4,NA,TRBV6-2/TRBV6-3
CATKGASGPGTQYF,TRBJ2-3,few,TRBV6-1
CASSFEGGTAIYGYTF,TRBJ1-2,few,TRBV2
CASSYFTANYGYTF,TRBJ1-2,NA,TRBV6-2/TRBV6-3
CASCQGWGSNQPQHF,TRBJ1-5,NA,TRBV3-1
CASARPGTALRYGYTF,TRBJ1-2,few,TRBV6-2/TRBV6-3
CASSLGTLTF,TRBJ1-2,NA,TRBV5-8
CASTYDGLAYNEQFF,TRBJ2-1,NA,TRBV7-9
CASSYLGGQYF,TRBJ2-7,few,TRBV7-9
CASSHSDSYGYTF,TRBJ1-2,few,TRBV4-2
CASSVRGPRDTEAFF,TRBJ1-1,few,TRBV5-1
CSVEVQRRSGTQYF,TRBJ2-3,few,TRBV29-1
CASSLGRGGIYNEQFF,TRBJ2-1,few,TRBV11-2
CSGDRADETQYF,TRBJ2-5,many,TRBV29-1
CASSRTRGGGFKNEQFF,TRBJ2-1,few,TRBV7-2
CASSYSIGTGRRNEQYF,TRBJ2-7,many,TRBV6-5
CASSHRRQSSTDTQYF,TRBJ2-3,NA,TRBV7-9
CSAFGLESYETQYF,TRBJ2-5,NA,TRBV20-1
CSVEVGGSNQPQHF,TRBJ1-5,few,TRBV29-1
CASSVGVKEGDEQFF,TRBJ2-1,NA,TRBV9
CSATYQGKDTEAFF,TRBJ1-1,few,TRBV20-1
CASSFESATVDQYF,TRBJ2-7,few,TRBV7-9
CASSLARSSGANVLTF,TRBJ2-6,few,TRBV5-1